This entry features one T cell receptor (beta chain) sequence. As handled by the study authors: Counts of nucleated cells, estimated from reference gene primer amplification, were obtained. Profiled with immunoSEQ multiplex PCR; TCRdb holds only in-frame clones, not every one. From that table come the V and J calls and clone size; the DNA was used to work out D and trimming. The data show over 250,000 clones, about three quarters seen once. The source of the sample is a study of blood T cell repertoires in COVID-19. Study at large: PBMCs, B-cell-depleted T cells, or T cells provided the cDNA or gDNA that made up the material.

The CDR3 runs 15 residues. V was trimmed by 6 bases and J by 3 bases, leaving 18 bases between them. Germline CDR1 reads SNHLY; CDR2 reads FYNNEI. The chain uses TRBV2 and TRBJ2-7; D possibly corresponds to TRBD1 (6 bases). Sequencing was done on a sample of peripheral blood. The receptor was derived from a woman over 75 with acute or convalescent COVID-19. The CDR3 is CASRGHRDAVYEQYF. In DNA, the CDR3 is TGTGCCAGCAGGGGACACCGGGACGCCGTCTACGAGCAGTACTTC.